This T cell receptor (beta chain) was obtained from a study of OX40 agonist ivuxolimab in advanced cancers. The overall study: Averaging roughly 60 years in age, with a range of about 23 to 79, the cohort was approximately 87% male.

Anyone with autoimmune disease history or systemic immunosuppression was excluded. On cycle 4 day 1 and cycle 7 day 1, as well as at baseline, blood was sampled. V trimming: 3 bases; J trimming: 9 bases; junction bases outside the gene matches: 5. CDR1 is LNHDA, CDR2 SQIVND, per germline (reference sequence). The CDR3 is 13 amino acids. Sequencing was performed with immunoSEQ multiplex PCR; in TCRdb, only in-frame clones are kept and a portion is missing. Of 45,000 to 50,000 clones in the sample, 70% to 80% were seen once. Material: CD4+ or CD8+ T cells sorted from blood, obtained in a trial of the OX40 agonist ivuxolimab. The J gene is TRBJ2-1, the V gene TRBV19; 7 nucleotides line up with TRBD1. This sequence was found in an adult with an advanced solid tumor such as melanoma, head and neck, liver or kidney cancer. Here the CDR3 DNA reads TGTGCCAGTAGTATGTACAGGGGCAGTGAGCAGTTCTTC. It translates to CASSMYRGSEQFF.